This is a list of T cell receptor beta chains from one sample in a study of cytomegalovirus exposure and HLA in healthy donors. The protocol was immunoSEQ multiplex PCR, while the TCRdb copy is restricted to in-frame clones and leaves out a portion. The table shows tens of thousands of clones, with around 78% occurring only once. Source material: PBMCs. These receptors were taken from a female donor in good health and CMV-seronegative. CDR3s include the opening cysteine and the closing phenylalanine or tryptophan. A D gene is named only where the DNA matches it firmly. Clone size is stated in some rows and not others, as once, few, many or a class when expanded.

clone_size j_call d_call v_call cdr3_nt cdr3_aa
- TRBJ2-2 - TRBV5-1 TGCGCCAGCAGCCCTGCTAGAGCGGGGAACACCGGGGAGCTGTTTTTT CASSPARAGNTGELFF
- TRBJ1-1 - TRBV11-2 TGTGCCAGCAGCCTCAGGGAGGCCCTGAACACTGAAGCTTTCTTT CASSLREALNTEAFF
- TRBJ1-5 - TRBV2 TGTGCCAGCGGGAAGACAGGACCGAATCAGCCCCAGCATTTT CASGKTGPNQPQHF
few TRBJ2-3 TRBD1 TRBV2 TGTGCCAGCAGTGCCAGGGGGCGAACAGATACGCAGTATTTT CASSARGRTDTQYF
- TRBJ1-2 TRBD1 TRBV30 TGTGCCTGGACAGGGGGTGACTATGGCTACACCTTC CAWTGGDYGYTF
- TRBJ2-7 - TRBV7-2 TGTGCCAGCAGCTATCGACAACCAATGTTCAATTCTTACGAGCAGTACTTC CASSYRQPMFNSYEQYF
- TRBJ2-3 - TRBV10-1 TGCGCCAGCAGTGAGTCGGGCAGCACAATATACACAGATACGCAGTATTTT CASSESGSTIYTDTQYF
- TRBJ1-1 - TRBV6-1 TGTGCCAGCAAGGAGGGACTGAACACTGAAGCTTTCTTT CASKEGLNTEAFF
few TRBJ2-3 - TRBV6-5 TGTGCCAGCAGTTACTCCAGGAGAGCGGGCACAGATACGCAGTATTTT CASSYSRRAGTDTQYF
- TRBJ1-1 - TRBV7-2 TGTGCCAGCAGCTCCTTTGGCCCAAACACTGAAGCTTTCTTT CASSSFGPNTEAFF
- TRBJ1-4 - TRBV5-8 TGTGCCAGCAGCTCCAGGGGTACTAATGAAAAACTGTTTTTT CASSSRGTNEKLFF
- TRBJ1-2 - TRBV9 - CASSVAAGTGLRTF
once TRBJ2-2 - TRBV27 TGTGCCAGCAGTTTGGAGAGGGGGTCGAACACCGGGGAGCTGTTTTTT CASSLERGSNTGELFF
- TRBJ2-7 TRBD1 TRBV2 TGTGCCAGCAGTGAACAGGGGGTGGGCTACGAGCAGTACTTC CASSEQGVGYEQYF
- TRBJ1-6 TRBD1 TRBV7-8 TGTGCCAGCACCAAGGACAGGGGTTATTCACCCCTCCACTTT CASTKDRGYSPLHF
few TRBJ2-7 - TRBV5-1 TGCGCCAGCAGCCCGGCAGGGAACGTGGATAAGGTCTACGAGCAGTACTTC CASSPAGNVDKVYEQYF
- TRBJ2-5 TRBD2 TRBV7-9 TGTGCCAGCAGCTTTGGAAGCGGGGGGTTATACCAAGAGACCCAGTACTTC CASSFGSGGLYQETQYF
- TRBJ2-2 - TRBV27 TGTGCCAGCAGTTCCCCCCAGGGCCCCGGGGAGCTGTTTTTT CASSSPQGPGELFF
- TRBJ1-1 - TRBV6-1 TGTGCCAGTATGATGGGGGCGAACACTGAAGCTTTCTTT CASMMGANTEAFF
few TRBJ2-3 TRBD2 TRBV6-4 TGTGCCAGCAGTGACTCGACCGGGGGGGGCACAGATACGCAGTATTTT CASSDSTGGGTDTQYF
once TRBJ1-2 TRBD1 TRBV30 TGTGCCGGTGGGACAGCATCCTATGGCTACACCTTC CAGGTASYGYTF
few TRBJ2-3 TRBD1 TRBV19 TGTGCCACCGGGACAGGGATCCGGGATACGCAGTATTTT CATGTGIRDTQYF